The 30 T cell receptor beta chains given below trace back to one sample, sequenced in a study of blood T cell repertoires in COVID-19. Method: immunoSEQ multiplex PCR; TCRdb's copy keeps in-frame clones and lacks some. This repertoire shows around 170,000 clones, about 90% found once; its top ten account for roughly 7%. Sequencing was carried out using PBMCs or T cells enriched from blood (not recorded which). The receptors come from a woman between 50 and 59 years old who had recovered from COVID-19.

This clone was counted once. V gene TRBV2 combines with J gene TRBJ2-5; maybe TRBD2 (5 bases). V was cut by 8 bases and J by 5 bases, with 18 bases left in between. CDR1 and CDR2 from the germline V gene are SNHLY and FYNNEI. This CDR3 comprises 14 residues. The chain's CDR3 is CASLPGPWEETQYF. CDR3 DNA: TGTGCCAGCCTGCCCGGCCCATGGGAGGAGACCCAGTACTTC.

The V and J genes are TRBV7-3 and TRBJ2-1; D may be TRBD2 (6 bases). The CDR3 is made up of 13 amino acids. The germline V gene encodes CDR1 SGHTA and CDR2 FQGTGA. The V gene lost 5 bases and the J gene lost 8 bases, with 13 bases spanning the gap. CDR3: CASSPYWRDEQFF. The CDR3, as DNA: TGTGCCAGCAGCCCCTATTGGAGGGATGAGCAGTTCTTC.

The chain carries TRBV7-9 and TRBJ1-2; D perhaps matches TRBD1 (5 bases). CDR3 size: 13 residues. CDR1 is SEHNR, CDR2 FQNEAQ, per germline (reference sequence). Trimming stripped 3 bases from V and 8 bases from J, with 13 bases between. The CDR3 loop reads CASSLVRVGGYTF. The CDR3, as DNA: TGTGCCAGCAGCTTGGTCAGGGTGGGAGGCTACACCTTC.

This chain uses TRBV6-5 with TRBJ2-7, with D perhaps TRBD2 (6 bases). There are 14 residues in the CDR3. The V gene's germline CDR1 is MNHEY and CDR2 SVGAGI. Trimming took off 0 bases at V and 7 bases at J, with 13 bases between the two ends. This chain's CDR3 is CASSYSGGLQEQYF. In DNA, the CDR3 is TGTGCCAGCAGTTACTCGGGAGGATTACAAGAGCAGTACTTC.

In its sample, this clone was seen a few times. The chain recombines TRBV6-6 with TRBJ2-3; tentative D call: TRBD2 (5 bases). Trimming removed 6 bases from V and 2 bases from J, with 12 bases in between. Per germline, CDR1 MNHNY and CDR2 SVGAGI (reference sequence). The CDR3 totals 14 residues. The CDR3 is CASRAERATDTQYF. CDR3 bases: TGTGCCAGCAGAGCGGAAAGGGCCACAGATACGCAGTATTTT.

The CDR3 coding sequence is TGTGCCAGCAGTCGGACTAGCGGGAGCAATGAGCAGTTCTTC. This encodes CASSRTSGSNEQFF. This chain joins TRBV27 and TRBJ2-1, with 13 bases that match TRBD2. CDR1 is MNHEY and CDR2 is SMNVEV in the germline V gene (reference sequence). V lost 5 bases to trimming and J lost 6 bases; unmatched junction nucleotides: 1. The CDR3 is 14 amino acids.

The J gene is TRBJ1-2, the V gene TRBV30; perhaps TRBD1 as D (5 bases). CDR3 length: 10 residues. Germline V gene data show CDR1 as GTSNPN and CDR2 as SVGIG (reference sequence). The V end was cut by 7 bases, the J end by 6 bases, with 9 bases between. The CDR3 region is CASTGDGYTF. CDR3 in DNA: TGTGCCTCTACGGGGGATGGCTACACCTTC.

CDR3 residues: CASSGGGSHSPLHF. CDR3 coding DNA: TGTGCCAGTAGTGGGGGGGGCAGTCATTCACCCCTCCACTTT. This chain links TRBV19 with TRBJ1-6, with D possibly being TRBD1 (6 bases). Between the trimmed V and J ends, which lost 5 bases and 8 bases, there was a span of 13 bases. Per germline, CDR1 LNHDA and CDR2 SQIVND (reference sequence). There are 14 residues in the CDR3.

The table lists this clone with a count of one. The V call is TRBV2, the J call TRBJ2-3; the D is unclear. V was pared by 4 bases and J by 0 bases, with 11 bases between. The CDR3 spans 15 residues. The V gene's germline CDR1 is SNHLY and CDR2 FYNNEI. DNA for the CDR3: TGTGCCAGCAGTGGGCCGTCTTCTAGCACAGATACGCAGTATTTT. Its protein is CASSGPSSSTDTQYF.

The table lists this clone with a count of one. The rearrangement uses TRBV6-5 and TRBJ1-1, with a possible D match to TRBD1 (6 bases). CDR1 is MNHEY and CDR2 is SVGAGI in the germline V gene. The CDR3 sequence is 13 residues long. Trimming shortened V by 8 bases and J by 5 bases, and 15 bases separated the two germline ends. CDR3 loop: CASVGAMRTEAFF. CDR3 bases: TGTGCCAGCGTGGGGGCAATGAGGACTGAAGCTTTCTTT.

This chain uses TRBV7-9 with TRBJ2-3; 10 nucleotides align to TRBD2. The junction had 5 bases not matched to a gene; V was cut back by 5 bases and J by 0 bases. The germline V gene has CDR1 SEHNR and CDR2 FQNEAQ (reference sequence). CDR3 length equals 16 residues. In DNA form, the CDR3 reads TGTGCCAGCAGCCCTGGACTAGCGGCTAGCACAGATACGCAGTATTTT. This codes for CASSPGLAASTDTQYF.

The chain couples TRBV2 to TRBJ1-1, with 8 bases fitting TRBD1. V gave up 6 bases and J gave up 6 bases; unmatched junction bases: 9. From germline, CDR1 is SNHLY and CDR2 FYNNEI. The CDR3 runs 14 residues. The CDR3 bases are TGTGCCAGCAGACCTAGGACAGGGTTCCCTGAAGCTTTCTTT. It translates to CASRPRTGFPEAFF.

The chain's CDR3 is CATSKDRGSYNEQFF. CDR3 bases: TGTGCCACCAGCAAGGACAGGGGATCATACAATGAGCAGTTCTTC. This chain uses TRBV15 with TRBJ2-1; TRBD1 matches at 9 bases. The V and J ends lost 4 bases and 4 bases, in that order; junction bases with no gene match: 5. CDR1 and CDR2 from the germline V gene are LNHNV and YYDKDF (reference sequence). This CDR3 is 15 amino acids long.

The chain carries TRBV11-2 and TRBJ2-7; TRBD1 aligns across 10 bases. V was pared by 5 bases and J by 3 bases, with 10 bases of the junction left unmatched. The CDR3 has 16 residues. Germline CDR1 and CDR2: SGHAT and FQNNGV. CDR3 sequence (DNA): TGTGCCAGCAGCCTCCTACCGGGACAGGGGTACTACGAGCAGTACTTC. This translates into CASSLLPGQGYYEQYF. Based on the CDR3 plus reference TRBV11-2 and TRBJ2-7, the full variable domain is EAGVAQSPRYKIIEKRQSVAFWCNPISGHATLYWYQQILGQGPKLLIQFQNNGVVDDSQLPKDRFSAERLKGVDSTLKIQPAKLEDSAVYLCASSLLPGQGYYEQYFGPGTRLTVT.

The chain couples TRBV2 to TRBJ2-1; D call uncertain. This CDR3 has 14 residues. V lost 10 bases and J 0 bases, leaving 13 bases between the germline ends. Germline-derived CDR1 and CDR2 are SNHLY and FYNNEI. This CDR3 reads CATNRRSSYNEQFF. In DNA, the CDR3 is TGTGCCACCAATAGGCGGAGCTCCTACAATGAGCAGTTCTTC.

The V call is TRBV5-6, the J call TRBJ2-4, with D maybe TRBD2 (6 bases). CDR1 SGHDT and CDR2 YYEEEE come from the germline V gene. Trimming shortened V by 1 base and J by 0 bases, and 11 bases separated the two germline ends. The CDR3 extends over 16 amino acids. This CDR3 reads CASSLLGGPAKNIQYF. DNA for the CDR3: TGTGCCAGCAGCTTGTTGGGGGGACCAGCCAAAAACATTCAGTACTTC. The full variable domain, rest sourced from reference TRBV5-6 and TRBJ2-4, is DAGVTQSPTHLIKTRGQQVTLRCSPKSGHDTVSWYQQALGQGPQFIFQYYEEEERQRGNFPDRFSGHQFPNYSSELNVNALLLGDSALYLCASSLLGGPAKNIQYFGAGTRLSVL.

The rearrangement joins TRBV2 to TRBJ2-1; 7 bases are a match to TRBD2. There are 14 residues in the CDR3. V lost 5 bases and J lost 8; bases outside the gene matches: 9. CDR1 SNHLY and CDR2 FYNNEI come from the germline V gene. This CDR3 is CASSIRTSYDEQFF. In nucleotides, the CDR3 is TGTGCCAGCAGTATCCGGACTAGTTACGATGAGCAGTTCTTC.

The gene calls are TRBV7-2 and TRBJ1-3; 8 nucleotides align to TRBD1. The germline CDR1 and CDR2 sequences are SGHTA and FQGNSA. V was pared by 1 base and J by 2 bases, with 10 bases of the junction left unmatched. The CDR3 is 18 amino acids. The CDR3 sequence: CASSLVGQGSGPGNTIYF. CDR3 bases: TGTGCCAGCAGCTTAGTCGGACAGGGATCAGGGCCTGGAAACACCATATATTTT.

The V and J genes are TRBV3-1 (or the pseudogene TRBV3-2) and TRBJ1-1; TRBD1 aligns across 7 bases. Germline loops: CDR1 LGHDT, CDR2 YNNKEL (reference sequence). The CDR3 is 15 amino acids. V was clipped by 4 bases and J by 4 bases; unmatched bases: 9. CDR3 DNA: TGTGCCAGCAGCCGGCGACAGGGCGAGGGCACTGAAGCTTTCTTT. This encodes CASSRRQGEGTEAFF.

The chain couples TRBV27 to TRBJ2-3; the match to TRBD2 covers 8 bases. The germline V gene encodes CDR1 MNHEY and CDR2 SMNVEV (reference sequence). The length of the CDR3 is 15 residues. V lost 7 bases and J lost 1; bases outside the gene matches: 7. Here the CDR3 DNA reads TGTGCCAGCAAGTTCCGGCGGGAGGGCACAGATACGCAGTATTTT. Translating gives CASKFRREGTDTQYF.

The CDR3 DNA sequence: TGTGCCAGCAGCCTTGCCGGGACAGGGCTTGAAGCTTTCTTT. Protein product: CASSLAGTGLEAFF. The chain links TRBV7-2 to TRBJ1-1; TRBD1 matches at 9 bases. The length of the CDR3 is 14 residues. The germline CDR1 and CDR2 sequences are SGHTA and FQGNSA. With 5 bases clipped from V and 7 bases from J, the junction kept 8 bases outside the gene matches.

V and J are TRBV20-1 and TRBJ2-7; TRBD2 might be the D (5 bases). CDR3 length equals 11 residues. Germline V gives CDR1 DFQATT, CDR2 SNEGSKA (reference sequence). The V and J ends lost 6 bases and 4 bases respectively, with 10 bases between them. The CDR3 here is CSAVRGYEQYF. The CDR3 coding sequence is TGCAGTGCCGTACGGGGATACGAGCAGTACTTC.

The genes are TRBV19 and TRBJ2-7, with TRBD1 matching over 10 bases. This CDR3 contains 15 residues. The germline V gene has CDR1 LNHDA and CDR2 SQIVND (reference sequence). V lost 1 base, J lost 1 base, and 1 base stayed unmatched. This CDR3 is CASSIVGQGSYEQYF. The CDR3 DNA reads TGTGCCAGTAGTATAGTGGGACAGGGGTCCTACGAGCAGTACTTC.

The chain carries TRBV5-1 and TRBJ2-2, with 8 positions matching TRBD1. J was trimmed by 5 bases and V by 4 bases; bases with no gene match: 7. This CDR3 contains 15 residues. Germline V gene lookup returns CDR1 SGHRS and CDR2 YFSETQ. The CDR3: CASSIGQGGTGELFF. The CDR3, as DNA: TGCGCCAGCAGCATAGGACAGGGAGGAACCGGGGAGCTGTTTTTT.

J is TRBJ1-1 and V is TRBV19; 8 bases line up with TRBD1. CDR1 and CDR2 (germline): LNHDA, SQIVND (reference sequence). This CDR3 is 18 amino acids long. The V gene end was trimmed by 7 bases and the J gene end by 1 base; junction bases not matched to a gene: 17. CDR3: CASTDPGGRRGRNTEAFF. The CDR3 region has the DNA TGTGCCAGTACAGATCCAGGGGGCCGTCGGGGTAGGAACACTGAAGCTTTCTTT.

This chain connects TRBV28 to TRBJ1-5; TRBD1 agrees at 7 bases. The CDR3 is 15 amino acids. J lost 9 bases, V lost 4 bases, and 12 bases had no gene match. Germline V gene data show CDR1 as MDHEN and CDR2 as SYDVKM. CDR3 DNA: TGTGCCAGCAGTTCAGGGTGGGGACAGAACCGGCCCCAGCATTTT. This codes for CASSSGWGQNRPQHF.

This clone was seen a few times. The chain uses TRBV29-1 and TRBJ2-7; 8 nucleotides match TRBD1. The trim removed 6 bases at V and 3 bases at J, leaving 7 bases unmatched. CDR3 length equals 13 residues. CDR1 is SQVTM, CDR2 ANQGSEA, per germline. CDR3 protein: CSVAGTGVYEQYF. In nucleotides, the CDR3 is TGCAGCGTCGCCGGGACAGGAGTCTACGAGCAGTACTTC.

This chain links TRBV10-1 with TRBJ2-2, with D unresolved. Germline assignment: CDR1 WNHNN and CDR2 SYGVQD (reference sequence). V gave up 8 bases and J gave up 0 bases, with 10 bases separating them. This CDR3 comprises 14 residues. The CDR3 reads CASQLTSNTGELFF. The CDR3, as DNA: TGCGCCAGCCAATTGACTTCGAACACCGGGGAGCTGTTTTTT.

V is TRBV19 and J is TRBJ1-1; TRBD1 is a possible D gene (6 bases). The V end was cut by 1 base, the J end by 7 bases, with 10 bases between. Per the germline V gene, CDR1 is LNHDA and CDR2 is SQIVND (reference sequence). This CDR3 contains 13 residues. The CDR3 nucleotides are TGTGCCAGTAGTATAGTAGGGGGGGATGAAGCTTTCTTT. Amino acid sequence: CASSIVGGDEAFF.

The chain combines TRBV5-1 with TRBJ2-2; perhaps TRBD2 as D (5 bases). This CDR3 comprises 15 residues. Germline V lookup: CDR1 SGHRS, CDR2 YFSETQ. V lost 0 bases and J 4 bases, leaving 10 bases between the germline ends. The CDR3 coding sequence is TGCGCCAGCAGCTTGGTTAGCGCAGTCACCGGGGAGCTGTTTTTT. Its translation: CASSLVSAVTGELFF.